The rows below give T cell receptor beta chains drawn from one sample of a study of blood T cell repertoires in COVID-19. Profiled with immunoSEQ multiplex PCR; TCRdb holds only in-frame clones, not every one. The sample comprises 160,000 or so clones, approximately 80% of which are singletons, and approximately 15% rests with the top ten. The specimen was peripheral blood. These receptors were taken from a woman aged 80 or over with acute or convalescent COVID-19. The CDR3 runs from the conserved cysteine through the conserved F or W. Rows may omit the clone size; those that give it use once, few, many or a size class.

J,size,V,CDR3
TRBJ2-2,once,TRBV5-1,CASSVTGNTGELFF
TRBJ1-1,few,TRBV27,CASSGQENTEAFF
TRBJ1-1,few,TRBV11-2,CASSLEDRGTEAFF
TRBJ2-7,-,TRBV5-1,CASRASYEQYF
TRBJ1-5,-,TRBV2,CASSATGNQPQHF
TRBJ2-7,-,TRBV5-5,CASTMPGTGGNEQYF
TRBJ1-5,-,TRBV4-1,CASSQNRDSHQPQHF
TRBJ2-3,-,TRBV6-5,CASRLRLVDTQYF
TRBJ2-7,-,TRBV28,CASSPRLAGLVRQYF
TRBJ1-1,-,TRBV19,CASTAGQVNTEAFF
TRBJ1-2,-,TRBV18,CASSVGDRGSYGYTF
TRBJ1-1,-,TRBV5-1,CASSPGQGRTEAFF
TRBJ2-7,few,TRBV9,CASSGPPGGSYEQYF
TRBJ1-2,-,TRBV2,CASSGAEGGRGYTF
TRBJ2-2,-,TRBV6-6,CASSSQGGYTGELFF
TRBJ2-1,few,TRBV4-1,CASSPRLAGANEQFF
TRBJ2-7,-,TRBV15,CATSRDRTSRAYEQYF
TRBJ2-3,-,TRBV10-3,CAISSIPGLAAASTDTQYF
TRBJ1-1,-,TRBV5-1,CASSYGGVNTEAFF
TRBJ1-4,-,TRBV2,CATHWRSNEKLFF
TRBJ2-7,few,TRBV3-1/TRBV3-2,CASGTSGVYEQYF
TRBJ2-7,-,TRBV29-1,CSSGTGEGEQYF
TRBJ1-2,once,TRBV5-1,CASSLGVVAGASYGYTF
TRBJ1-4,once,TRBV4-2,CASSQVRGPNEKLFF
TRBJ1-2,many,TRBV28,CASSYRDRRGYGYTF
TRBJ2-1,once,TRBV28,CASSTSGRDEQFF
TRBJ1-6,once,TRBV19,CASSGTGSSYNSPLHF
TRBJ2-1,-,TRBV2,CASRGSWTLFF
TRBJ1-1,-,TRBV2,CAGTVNTEAFF